These T cell receptor beta chains were read from a single sample in a study of beta chain features in type 1 diabetes. The data were produced by immunoSEQ multiplex PCR, yet TCRdb's version contains in-frame clones alone and is incomplete. The sample has some 160,000 clones, less than 9.5% seen once; the top ten hold 2.3%. Sequenced material: central memory CD4+ T cells from blood. All receptors derive from a woman aged 18-29 years in good health. Both conserved end residues are part of each CDR3. D genes are given only for firm matches.

CDR3: CASSPTGDAGQQFF; D: TRBD1; V: TRBV6-6
CDR3: CASSEEGTASSYEQYF; D: TRBD1; V: TRBV2
CDR3: CAWSVRKGTSAGELFF; D: TRBD2; V: TRBV30
CDR3: CASSTRQGASVLTF; D: TRBD1; V: TRBV19
CDR3: CASSASGTGRSNEQFF; D: TRBD1; V: TRBV4-2
CDR3: CAIRGGPQDTQYF; D: NA; V: TRBV10-3
CDR3: CASSLGTGTGELFF; D: TRBD1; V: TRBV11-2
CDR3: CASSRGQGEGNEQFF; D: TRBD1; V: TRBV5-4
CDR3: CAWRGQGAYGYTF; D: TRBD1; V: TRBV30
CDR3: CASSFKATGEKLFF; D: NA; V: TRBV5-6
CDR3: CASYPGQVEGAFF; D: TRBD1; V: TRBV2
CDR3: CASSSRRGAETQYF; D: NA; V: TRBV7-2
CDR3: CASSVTPGQGTETQYF; D: TRBD1; V: TRBV5-1
CDR3: CASSRTDMNTEAFF; D: NA; V: TRBV6-1
CDR3: CASSQDSKRSTSYEQYF; D: NA; V: TRBV4-1
CDR3: CAWSGASESTDTQYF; D: NA; V: TRBV30
CDR3: CASSPSGRGGTGELFF; D: NA; V: TRBV7-2
CDR3: CASSPGSAQETQYF; D: NA; V: TRBV7-2
CDR3: CSARDRGTDTQYF; D: TRBD1; V: TRBV29-1
CDR3: CSVATDTDNTEAFF; D: NA; V: TRBV29-1
CDR3: CASSYSPDFSGNTIYF; D: NA; V: TRBV6-5
CDR3: CASSLGWSREGGYTF; D: NA; V: TRBV7-2
CDR3: CASSFAGGPYNEQFF; D: TRBD2; V: TRBV5-1
CDR3: CASSSGTGLYSNQPQHF; D: TRBD1; V: TRBV19
CDR3: CASSQIVPGTGDPANYGYTF; D: TRBD1; V: TRBV23-1
CDR3: CASKLGATHSYEQYF; D: NA; V: TRBV2
CDR3: CASSQEQGASAEAFF; D: TRBD1; V: TRBV4-2
CDR3: CAFSGRGSSYNEQFF; D: TRBD2; V: TRBV30
CDR3: CASSDKKQARTNEKLFF; D: NA; V: TRBV27
CDR3: CAWRIREGRNNEQFF; D: TRBD2; V: TRBV30
CDR3: CASSQIFGRRVGRDEQFF; D: NA; V: TRBV4-1
CDR3: CASGVAGGTSYNEQFF; D: TRBD2; V: TRBV7-8
CDR3: CASSQPGLEADTQYF; D: TRBD2; V: TRBV4-2
CDR3: CASSQELGGEETQYF; D: NA; V: TRBV23-1
CDR3: CASRDRGSDTGELFF; D: TRBD1; V: TRBV2
CDR3: CAWSVGRGYQETQYF; D: TRBD1; V: TRBV30
CDR3: CASSQLGQGNTEAFF; D: TRBD1; V: TRBV4-2
CDR3: CASSQDRRGELFF; D: NA; V: TRBV4-1
CDR3: CASSEAPSGNTIYF; D: NA; V: TRBV2
CDR3: CASSEGLASSYEQYF; D: TRBD2; V: TRBV6-1
CDR3: CASSRQGTEQYF; D: NA; V: TRBV2
CDR3: CASRTGQGEQYF; D: NA; V: TRBV6-6
CDR3: CASSFSGGGTDTQYF; D: TRBD2; V: TRBV5-1
CDR3: CASRKGLAGSYEQYF; D: TRBD2; V: TRBV5-4
CDR3: CASSQDSPLAGDSYEQYF; D: TRBD2; V: TRBV4-2
CDR3: CATSRSRTSGTNEQFF; D: TRBD2; V: TRBV15